The entry below gives a single TCR beta chain sequence along with its context. Antigen unknown. The CDR3 totals 11 residues. V was trimmed by 7 bases and J by 4 bases, leaving 8 bases between them. Germline V gives CDR1 MNHEY, CDR2 SVGAGI. TCRdb's copy holds only in-frame clones and misses some; the assay was immunoSEQ multiplex PCR. The table records about 73,000 clones, 85% to 95% of them present only once. This sample is drawn from a study of cytomegalovirus exposure and HLA in healthy donors. Broader study findings: A few chains tied to CMV proved CMV antigen-specific in vitro. The study flagged some 170 TCR beta chains as cytomegalovirus-associated. Rare TCR sequences predominated, though certain public TCRs were found in many donors. High specificity and sensitivity for cytomegalovirus status were reported for the classifier.

The sequence derives from a young man in good health and CMV-seronegative. The genes are TRBV6-5 and TRBJ2-7, with D unclear. Sample: PBMCs. The CDR3 loop is CASTDRYEQYF. The CDR3, as DNA: TGTGCCAGCACCGATCGGTACGAGCAGTACTTC.